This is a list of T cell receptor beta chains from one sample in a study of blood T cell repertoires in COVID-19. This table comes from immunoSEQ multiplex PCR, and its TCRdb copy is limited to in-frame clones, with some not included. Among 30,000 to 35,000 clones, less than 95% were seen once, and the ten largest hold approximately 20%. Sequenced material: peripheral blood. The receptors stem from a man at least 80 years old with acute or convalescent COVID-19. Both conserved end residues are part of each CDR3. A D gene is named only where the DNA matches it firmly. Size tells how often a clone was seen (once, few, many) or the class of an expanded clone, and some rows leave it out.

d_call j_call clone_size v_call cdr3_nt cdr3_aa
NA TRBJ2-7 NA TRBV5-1 TGCGCCAGCAGCTTGGTTCCGGCGGGGGCCACCTACGAGCAGTACTTC CASSLVPAGATYEQYF
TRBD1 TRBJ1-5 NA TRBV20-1 TGCAGTGCTAGTCGAGTGGGCGGGACAGGGGGTCAGCCCCAGCATTTT CSASRVGGTGGQPQHF
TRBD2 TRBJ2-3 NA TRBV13 TGTGCCACACAATTAACAACTAGCGGGGAAGATACGCAGTATTTT CATQLTTSGEDTQYF
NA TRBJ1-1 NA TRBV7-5 TGTGTCAGAAGTCGAACAGGGAGCAGGCCTGAAGCTTTCTTT CVRSRTGSRPEAFF
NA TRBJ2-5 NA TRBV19 TGTGCCAGTAGTATAGTCCCTGGCGGGGGCCGGGAGACCCAGTACTTC CASSIVPGGGRETQYF
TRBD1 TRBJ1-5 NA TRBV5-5 TGTGCCAGCAGCTTAAGGGACACAGGGGGCTCGGGTCAGCCCCAGCATTTT CASSLRDTGGSGQPQHF
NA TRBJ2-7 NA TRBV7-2 TGTGCCAGCAGTTTTACCTACGAGCAGTACTTC CASSFTYEQYF
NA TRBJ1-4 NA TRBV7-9 TGTGCCAGCAGCCGTCCGATTGACATGGAAGGTGAAAAACTGTTTTTT CASSRPIDMEGEKLFF
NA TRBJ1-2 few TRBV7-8 TGTGCCAGCAGCTCCAGGGGTCTTTGGGGCTACACCTTC CASSSRGLWGYTF
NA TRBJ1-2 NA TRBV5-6 TGTGCCAGCAGCTTGGGGACAGCGTTAGGCTACACCTTC CASSLGTALGYTF
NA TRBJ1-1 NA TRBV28 TGTGCCAGCAGTTTAGAGGGCTCCGCGAACACTGAAGCTTTCTTT CASSLEGSANTEAFF
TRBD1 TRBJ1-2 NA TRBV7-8 TGTGCCAGCAGCTTAGGGGGACAGTTCAATGGCTACACCTTC CASSLGGQFNGYTF
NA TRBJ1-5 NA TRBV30 TGTGCCTGCGATCAGGGGAATCAGCCCCAGCATTTT CACDQGNQPQHF
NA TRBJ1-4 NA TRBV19 TGTGCCAGTCTCGGGGGGACTGCAACTAATGAAAAACTGTTTTTT CASLGGTATNEKLFF
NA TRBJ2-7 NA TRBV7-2 TGTGCCAGCAGCTTAATGTTGGCGGGTAGCTCCTACGAGCAGTACTTC CASSLMLAGSSYEQYF